This TCR beta chain was recorded in a study of cytomegalovirus exposure and HLA in healthy donors. Researchers ran the PCR with 60 Vbeta and 13 Jbeta primers. TCRdb keeps only in-frame clones here, not all; method: immunoSEQ multiplex PCR. This table holds 150,000 to 200,000 clones, about three quarters found once. The germline CDR1 and CDR2 sequences are MGHDK and SYGVNS. V dropped 3 bases and J dropped 2; count of bases not matched to a gene: 3. The CDR3 sequence is 14 residues long. This clonotype originated in a woman aged 40 to 50 in good health and CMV-seronegative. Specimen: PBMCs. V usage is TRBV25-1 and J usage is TRBJ2-7; 8 nucleotides match TRBD1. The CDR3 loop is CASSEAGGPYEQYF. The CDR3 DNA reads TGTGCCAGCAGTGAGGCAGGGGGCCCCTACGAGCAGTACTTC.